This record concerns one TCR beta chain sequence. This entry is derived from a study of shared clonotypes between healthy human individuals. The germline gives CDR1 SEHNR, CDR2 FQNEAQ (reference sequence). V shed 5 bases and J 7 bases; nucleotides not matched to a gene: 8. This CDR3 has 14 amino acids. Across several immunoSEQ plates, the genomic DNA of each subset was split evenly. The table came from immunoSEQ multiplex PCR; TCRdb's copy has only in-frame clones and leaves some out. This table has under 750,000 clones, 55% to 80% appearing once. This clonotype originated in a woman in her thirties in good health. The sequenced sample was memory CD4+ T cells sorted from blood. Subset described: CD45RA-negative fraction. This chain connects TRBV7-9 to TRBJ1-2; the match to TRBD1 covers 9 bases. The CDR3 DNA is TGTGCCAGCAGCATGACCGGGACAGGGTCTGGCTACACCTTC. Protein: CASSMTGTGSGYTF.